Listed below are T cell receptor beta chains from one sample, sequenced in a study of blood T cell repertoires in COVID-19. Clones were read by immunoSEQ multiplex PCR, and TCRdb kept only the in-frame ones, dropping some. The table includes roughly 160,000 clones, approximately 80% detected once. Sequenced input: PBMCs or T cells enriched from blood (not recorded which). Source of these receptors: a woman in her sixties who had recovered from COVID-19. The CDR3 runs from the conserved cysteine through the conserved F or W. D genes are given only for firm matches. Some rows mark clone size as missing; the rest say once, few, many or name a class of expanded clone.

CDR3 protein | CDR3 DNA | D gene | V gene | clone size | J gene
CASSEGGNEQFF | TGTGCCAGCAGCGAGGGGGGGAATGAGCAGTTCTTC | - | TRBV27 | - | TRBJ2-1
CASSRGQGMAEAFF | TGTGCCAGCAGCCGCGGACAGGGAATGGCTGAAGCTTTCTTT | TRBD1 | TRBV4-2 | - | TRBJ1-1
CASSLGGGNGYTF | TGTGCCAGCAGCTTAGGTGGGGGGAATGGCTACACCTTC | - | TRBV7-9 | - | TRBJ1-2
CASSLEGGLARTDTQYF | TGTGCCAGCAGCTTGGAGGGGGGACTAGCTCGCACAGATACGCAGTATTTT | TRBD2 | TRBV5-4 | - | TRBJ2-3
CASSKDRNGYTF | TGTGCCAGCAGTAAAGACAGGAATGGCTACACCTTC | - | TRBV27 | - | TRBJ1-2
CASRAQMPGTEAFF | TGTGCCAGCAGGGCACAAATGCCGGGGACTGAAGCTTTCTTT | - | TRBV6-5 | once | TRBJ1-1
CSVEGTSGGRDEQFF | TGCAGCGTTGAAGGGACTAGCGGGGGGAGGGATGAGCAGTTCTTC | TRBD2 | TRBV29-1 | - | TRBJ2-1
CASSSLLLAGGYNEQFF | TGTGCCAGCAGTTCGTTGCTACTAGCGGGAGGATACAATGAGCAGTTCTTC | TRBD2 | TRBV28 | - | TRBJ2-1
CASSGPPGGQPQHF | TGTGCCAGCAGTGGTCCCCCAGGTGGTCAGCCCCAGCATTTT | - | TRBV28 | - | TRBJ1-5
CASSKPKTGALTGELFF | TGTGCCAGCAGCAAACCAAAGACAGGGGCGCTCACCGGGGAGCTGTTTTTT | TRBD1 | TRBV7-6 | - | TRBJ2-2
CASSGGPVENTIYF | TGTGCCAGCAGTGGAGGGCCGGTGGAAAACACCATATATTTT | - | TRBV6-4 | - | TRBJ1-3
CAWSVPLGQGFEKLFF | TGTGCCTGGAGTGTACCCCTGGGACAGGGTTTTGAAAAACTGTTTTTT | TRBD1 | TRBV30 | - | TRBJ1-4
CASSSTTGSGGQFF | TGCGCCAGCAGCTCCACAACAGGGTCTGGGGGGCAGTTCTTC | - | TRBV5-1 | - | TRBJ2-1
CASSRQGSGNTIYF | TGTGCCAGCAGTAGACAGGGATCTGGAAACACCATATATTTT | TRBD1 | TRBV9 | - | TRBJ1-3
CASSRQRGTGDGYTF | TGTGCCAGCAGCCGCCAACGCGGGACAGGGGATGGCTACACCTTC | TRBD1 | TRBV3-1/TRBV3-2 | - | TRBJ1-2
CASSLLTGTGTDTQYF | TGTGCCAGCTCACTGCTGACGGGGACAGGGACAGATACGCAGTATTTT | TRBD1 | TRBV18 | - | TRBJ2-3
CASSTTGTSGGGETQYF | TGTGCCAGCAGCACAACCGGGACTAGCGGAGGGGGGGAGACCCAGTACTTC | TRBD2 | TRBV28 | - | TRBJ2-5
CASSLFSGGTGELFF | TGTGCCAGCAGTTTATTTAGCGGGGGTACCGGGGAGCTGTTTTTT | TRBD2 | TRBV27 | - | TRBJ2-2
CASSSPPDREGYTF | TGTGCCAGCAGCTCCCCCCCCGACAGGGAAGGCTACACCTTC | TRBD1 | TRBV7-9 | - | TRBJ1-2
CASSFGQVPYEQYF | TGTGCCAGCAGCTTTGGACAGGTCCCCTACGAGCAGTACTTC | TRBD1 | TRBV5-4 | once | TRBJ2-7
CASSQDPIRAYNSPLHF | TGTGCCAGCAGCCAAGATCCAATCCGGGCCTATAATTCACCCCTCCACTTT | - | TRBV3-1/TRBV3-2 | - | TRBJ1-6
CASSTILAGGRIGDEQFF | TGTGCCAGCAGCACAATACTAGCGGGGGGCCGGATCGGGGATGAGCAGTTCTTC | TRBD2 | TRBV5-6 | - | TRBJ2-1